This T cell receptor (beta chain) is drawn from a study of T-cell reconstitution after alpha-beta-depleted transplantation in children. Study-level points and caveats: Reportedly, only several hundred clones from non-depleted graft cells drove alpha-beta T-cell counts at about two months.

Note on this clonotype: Its target is unknown.

Preparing the TCRbeta library involved the use of unique molecular identifiers. From the PCR reads, TCRdb called clonotypes with MiXCR, one entry per CDR3 protein. The sample has under 450,000 distinct CDR3 sequences, roughly 15% seen once. V was clipped by 5 bases and J by 0 bases, with 12 bases between them. The CDR3 runs to 15 residues. The germline gives CDR1 MDHEN, CDR2 SYDVKM. The chain is built from TRBV28 and TRBJ2-3; perhaps TRBD1 as D (5 bases). Source: PBMCs, mostly from graft donor cells, taken 360 days after TCRalphabeta/CD19-depleted stem cell transplant. The TCR was taken from a boy under two years old who had a stem cell transplant for Wiskott-Aldrich syndrome, so the T cells may come from the graft donor. The CDR3 DNA follows: TGTGCCAGCAGTCTACCCCCAGGGAGCACAGATACGCAGTATTTT. It encodes CASSLPPGSTDTQYF.